One and the same sample provided the 30 T cell receptor beta chains below, sequenced in a study of T cells in localized non-small cell lung cancer. The repertoire was sequenced with immunoSEQ multiplex PCR; TCRdb's copy has only in-frame clones and lacks some. The sample gives a few thousand clones, 24% of which show up once; about a fifth is in the top ten. The input for sequencing was lung tumor tissue, taken before any cancer treatment. These receptors all come from a man aged 40 to 70 with stage II squamous cell lung carcinoma.

This clone is classed as large (0.1 to 1%). The rearrangement links TRBV11-3 to TRBJ2-7; 10 nucleotides match TRBD2. CDR1 is SGHNT, CDR2 YENEEA, per germline. The V segment lost 1 base and the J segment 3 bases; nucleotides outside the gene matches: 3. This CDR3 region has 15 residues. The CDR3 region is CASSLVASGSYEQYF. The CDR3 coding sequence is TGTGCCAGCAGCTTAGTGGCTAGCGGGAGCTACGAGCAGTACTTC.

The CDR3 DNA sequence: TGTGCCAGTAAGAATACAGGGCTTACGGAAGCTTTCTTT. It specifies CASKNTGLTEAFF. This chain links TRBV19 with TRBJ1-1; tentative D call: TRBD1 (6 bases). CDR3 length: 13 residues. Trimming shortened V by 7 bases and J by 8 bases, and 17 bases separated the two germline ends. Germline V lookup: CDR1 LNHDA, CDR2 SQIVND (reference sequence).

The chain combines TRBV10-3 with TRBJ2-7; 7 positions agree with TRBD2. CDR1 and CDR2 from the germline V gene are ENHRY and SYGVKD. Trimming removed 1 base from V and 3 bases from J; junction bases left unmatched: 3. The CDR3 is made up of 14 amino acids. The CDR3, as DNA: TGTGCCATCAGTGAGTGGGGAGGGAACTACGAGCAGTACTTC. Translating it yields CAISEWGGNYEQYF.

V is TRBV5-1 and J is TRBJ1-1; maybe TRBD1 (5 bases). The CDR3 consists of 16 residues. In germline, CDR1 is SGHRS, CDR2 YFSETQ. V dropped 1 base and J dropped 5 bases, with 18 bases sitting between them. This CDR3 is CASSLSLPTGSTEAFF. In DNA, the CDR3 is TGCGCCAGCAGCTTGAGCTTGCCTACAGGTTCTACTGAAGCTTTCTTT. Filled out from reference TRBV5-1 and TRBJ1-1, the complete variable domain reads KAGVTQTPRYLIKTRGQQVTLSCSPISGHRSVSWYQQTPGQGLQFLFEYFSETQRNKGNFPGRFSGRQFSNSRSEMNVSTLELGDSALYLCASSLSLPTGSTEAFFGQGTRLTVV.

The chain carries TRBV19 and TRBJ2-7; weak D call: TRBD1 (5 bases). The CDR3 length is 14 residues. Looked up from germline, CDR1 is LNHDA and CDR2 is SQIVND (reference sequence). V was trimmed by 6 bases and J by 3 bases, leaving 15 bases between them. CDR3 sequence reads: CASSPGSNHYEQYF. In nucleotides, the CDR3 is TGTGCCAGTAGCCCAGGGTCCAACCACTACGAGCAGTACTTC.

This clone ranks as medium-sized. V is TRBV6-8 and J is TRBJ1-5, with TRBD1 as a possible D gene (6 bases). The V and J ends lost 8 bases and 1 base respectively, with 6 bases between them. Germline loops: CDR1 MNHGY, CDR2 SAAAGT. This CDR3 region has 12 residues. In nucleotides, the CDR3 is TGTGCCAGCGGACAGAGCAATCAGCCCCAGCATTTT. Translation gives CASGQSNQPQHF.

The chain uses TRBV5-1 and TRBJ1-6; TRBD1 might be the D (6 bases). Trimming cost V 5 bases and J 8 bases, with 17 bases left between them. This CDR3 is built from 15 residues. The germline V gene has CDR1 SGHRS and CDR2 YFSETQ. CDR3 sequence reads: CASSLLQGIDSPLHF. CDR3 coding DNA: TGCGCCAGCAGTTTACTTCAGGGGATTGATTCACCCCTCCACTTT.

The genes are TRBV11-3 and TRBJ1-3; D possibly corresponds to TRBD1 (5 bases). The V end was cut by 3 bases, the J end by 0 bases, with 12 bases between. The CDR3 is 16 residues long. Germline loops: CDR1 SGHNT, CDR2 YENEEA. This CDR3 is CASSFQGSRSGNTIYF. The CDR3 DNA is TGTGCCAGCAGCTTCCAGGGCAGCCGCTCTGGAAACACCATATATTTT.

The rearrangement joins TRBV6-8 to TRBJ2-5; a weak D match, TRBD2 (6 bases). The CDR3 has 16 amino acids. V dropped 6 bases and J dropped 2 bases, with 19 bases sitting between them. CDR1 is MNHGY, CDR2 SAAAGT, per germline. The CDR3 reads CASSHHRGTEQETQYF. CDR3 DNA sequence: TGTGCCAGCAGCCACCACCGGGGGACCGAGCAAGAGACCCAGTACTTC.

V usage is TRBV6-8 and J usage is TRBJ2-7, with D perhaps being TRBD1 or TRBD2 (5 bases each). The CDR3 is 16 residues long. The germline V gene has CDR1 MNHGY and CDR2 SAAAGT. The ends were cut back, 6 bases at V and 0 bases at J, with 18 bases in the middle. The DNA for the CDR3 is TGTGCCAGCAGCGGGGTAAGGGACCGACTCTCCTACGAGCAGTACTTC. It translates to CASSGVRDRLSYEQYF.

The chain joins TRBV11-3 to TRBJ2-3; 7 bases map to TRBD1. CDR1 SGHNT and CDR2 YENEEA come from the germline V gene. J lost 6 bases, V lost 5 bases, and 11 bases had no gene match. The CDR3 contains 15 residues. CDR3 sequence reads: CASSRVDRAGDTQYF. CDR3 nucleotide sequence: TGTGCCAGCAGCCGGGTTGACAGGGCAGGGGATACGCAGTATTTT.

This clone ranks as medium-sized. V gene TRBV11-3 combines with J gene TRBJ2-3; D could derive from TRBD1 or TRBD2 (5 bases each). V was pared by 4 bases and J by 0 bases, with 8 bases between. Germline V gives CDR1 SGHNT, CDR2 YENEEA. The CDR3 contains 14 residues. This chain's CDR3 is CASSWGPSTDTQYF. In nucleotides, the CDR3 is TGTGCCAGCAGCTGGGGACCCAGCACAGATACGCAGTATTTT.

This clone was observed a handful of times. The rearrangement uses TRBV11-3 and TRBJ1-1; 7 nucleotides line up with TRBD1. J was trimmed by 1 base and V by 3 bases; bases with no gene match: 5. This CDR3 comprises 15 residues. Looked up from germline, CDR1 is SGHNT and CDR2 is YENEEA. DNA for the CDR3: TGTGCCAGCAGCTTTGGGGACAGAAGGAACACTGAAGCTTTCTTT. The encoded protein is CASSFGDRRNTEAFF.

This chain uses TRBV19 with TRBJ1-5; D may be TRBD1 (5 bases). The CDR3 length is 14 residues. The germline V gene has CDR1 LNHDA and CDR2 SQIVND (reference sequence). The germline V and J ends were trimmed by 7 bases and 10 bases, with 20 bases remaining between them. For the CDR3, the DNA is TGTGCCAGTAAAATTACAGGCAGACAAAACCCCCAGCATTTT. Its protein is CASKITGRQNPQHF.

This chain joins TRBV5-1 and TRBJ1-6; possibly TRBD1 for D (6 bases). The V gene lost 2 bases and the J gene lost 4 bases, with 13 bases spanning the gap. Germline lookup yields CDR1 SGHRS and CDR2 YFSETQ. This CDR3 has 16 residues. The CDR3 region has the DNA TGCGCCAGCAGCTTTGAACAGGGCGCTTATAATTCACCCCTCCACTTT. Translated, it gives CASSFEQGAYNSPLHF.

This chain joins TRBV14 and TRBJ2-5; a possible D gene is TRBD1 (6 bases). CDR3 size: 16 residues. Between the trimmed V and J ends, which lost 4 bases and 2 bases, there was a span of 17 bases. Germline V gene lookup returns CDR1 SGHDN and CDR2 FVKESK. The DNA for the CDR3 is TGTGCCAGCAGCCCCTCAGGCACCAGGGGACAAGAGACCCAGTACTTC. It translates to CASSPSGTRGQETQYF.

This clone counts as medium-sized. The gene calls are TRBV6-8 and TRBJ1-2, with 7 bases that match TRBD1. Unmatched junction bases numbered 4, after V lost 5 bases and J lost 7 bases. This CDR3 has 12 residues. CDR1 and CDR2 (germline): MNHGY, SAAAGT. The CDR3 DNA sequence: TGTGCCAGCAGTAACAGGGGAAGTGGCTACACCTTC. It codes for CASSNRGSGYTF.

The chain combines TRBV6-8 with TRBJ1-2; D gene uncertain. Looked up from germline, CDR1 is MNHGY and CDR2 is SAAAGT. This CDR3 comprises 14 residues. Between the trimmed V and J ends, which lost 0 bases and 4 bases, there was a span of 9 bases. In DNA, the CDR3 is TGTGCCAGCAGTTACTCGACTCAGGCCTATGGCTACACCTTC. Protein sequence: CASSYSTQAYGYTF.

This clone was seen only a few times. V gene TRBV6-8 combines with J gene TRBJ2-7; D is possibly TRBD2 (5 bases). V was shortened by 6 bases and J by 0 bases, with 18 bases between the two germline ends. The CDR3 sequence is 16 residues long. The V gene's germline CDR1 is MNHGY and CDR2 SAAAGT. CDR3: CASRATPGRGSYEQYF. The CDR3 DNA follows: TGTGCCAGCAGGGCCACACCCGGCCGGGGCTCCTACGAGCAGTACTTC.

V is TRBV18 and J is TRBJ2-4, with 10 positions matching TRBD2. Trimming removed 6 bases from V and 5 bases from J; junction bases left unmatched: 4. CDR1 KGHSH and CDR2 LQKENI come from the germline V gene. CDR3 length: 14 amino acids. The DNA for the CDR3 is TGTGCCAGCTCGCACGGACTAGCGGAAAACATTCAGTACTTC. Residues: CASSHGLAENIQYF.

This clone was observed a few times. The chain is built from TRBV11-3 and TRBJ2-1; possibly TRBD2 for D (7 bases). Trimming removed 5 bases from V and 6 bases from J, with 14 bases in between. There are 14 residues in the CDR3. Germline assignment: CDR1 SGHNT and CDR2 YENEEA. The CDR3 region has the DNA TGTGCCAGCAGCCCCCGCGGGGGCTCCAATGAGCAGTTCTTC. It specifies CASSPRGGSNEQFF.

The chain has TRBV5-1 and TRBJ2-1; the D gene is possibly TRBD2 (7 bases). V was cut by 0 bases and J by 3 bases, with 13 bases left in between. Germline values: CDR1 SGHRS, CDR2 YFSETQ. The CDR3 length is 16 residues. This CDR3 reads CASSLAGGPGYNEQFF. DNA for the CDR3: TGCGCCAGCAGCTTGGCCGGGGGGCCCGGCTACAATGAGCAGTTCTTC.

This rearrangement joins TRBV28 to TRBJ1-4; TRBD1 aligns across 10 bases. The germline V gene encodes CDR1 MDHEN and CDR2 SYDVKM. The CDR3 is 15 amino acids. The ends lost 5 bases at V and 5 bases at J; junction bases unmatched: 5. CDR3 sequence reads: CASSVPGQGNEKLFF. The CDR3 region has the DNA TGTGCCAGCAGTGTGCCGGGACAGGGGAATGAAAAACTGTTTTTT.

This clone is medium-sized (0.01 to 0.1%) by share. The chain combines TRBV11-3 with TRBJ2-6; the D gene is possibly TRBD1 (6 bases). Germline lookup yields CDR1 SGHNT and CDR2 YENEEA. The germline V and J ends were trimmed by 2 bases and 2 bases, with 16 bases remaining between them. The CDR3 runs 18 residues. DNA of the CDR3: TGTGCCAGCAGCTTACAGGGCTCAGGGGTCCCTGGGGCCAACGTCCTGACTTTC. Its translation is CASSLQGSGVPGANVLTF.

The rearrangement uses TRBV7-2 and TRBJ2-7; TRBD1 matches 10 bases. CDR1 and CDR2 (germline): SGHTA, FQGNSA. With 1 base clipped from V and 6 bases from J, the junction kept 0 bases outside the gene matches. There are 13 residues in the CDR3. The DNA of the CDR3 is TGTGCCAGCAGCTTAGGACAGGGGGCCGAGCAGTACTTC. Translation: CASSLGQGAEQYF.

This clone was detected a few times. The V call is TRBV30, the J call TRBJ2-5; tentatively, D is TRBD1 (6 bases). The CDR3 consists of 13 residues. V was trimmed by 2 bases and J by 5 bases, leaving 12 bases between them. In germline, CDR1 is GTSNPN, CDR2 SVGIG (reference sequence). CDR3 DNA: TGTGCCTGGAGTACAGGGTTTTCGGAGACCCAGTACTTC. This encodes CAWSTGFSETQYF.

This clone is deemed medium-sized. This rearrangement joins TRBV11-3 to TRBJ1-2, with D possibly being TRBD1 (6 bases). CDR1 SGHNT and CDR2 YENEEA come from the germline V gene. Trimming shortened V by 5 bases and J by 5 bases, and 24 bases separated the two germline ends. This CDR3 region has 17 residues. The CDR3 region has the DNA TGTGCCAGCAGCCTAAGGTGGGGGGCGCAACGACGATATGGCTACACCTTC. It is translated as CASSLRWGAQRRYGYTF.

This clone was counted between two and nine times. The chain carries TRBV10-3 and TRBJ1-5; D is unresolved. The germline CDR1 and CDR2 sequences are ENHRY and SYGVKD. The V gene lost 0 bases and the J gene lost 2 bases, with 11 bases spanning the gap. CDR3 size: 16 residues. The CDR3 DNA is TGTGCCATCAGTGAGTCGCCCACGAGTGGCAATCAGCCCCAGCATTTT. Protein product: CAISESPTSGNQPQHF.

The chain couples TRBV18 to TRBJ2-2, with TRBD2 identical over 7 bases. Germline-derived CDR1 and CDR2 are KGHSH and LQKENI. The CDR3 has 15 amino acids. Trimming at V came to 5 bases and at J to 5 bases, leaving 8 bases not matched to a gene. CDR3 amino acids: CASSKAGLDTGELFF. Here the CDR3 DNA reads TGTGCCAGCTCAAAAGCCGGACTAGATACCGGGGAGCTGTTTTTT.

This clone was seen ten or more times. The gene calls are TRBV9 and TRBJ2-7; no reliable D call. Germline loops: CDR1 SGDLS, CDR2 YYNGEE. Between the trimmed V and J ends, which lost 4 bases and 3 bases, there was a span of 17 bases. The CDR3 is 15 amino acids. The CDR3 DNA reads as TGTGCCAGCAGCCCCCGGACCGGTTCTATCTACGAGCAGTACTTC. Protein product: CASSPRTGSIYEQYF.